This T cell receptor (beta chain) was documented in a study of T cells in Graves' hyperthyroidism and ophthalmopathy. Study-wide context: Peripheral blood was obtained at initial diagnosis, preceding any treatment.

RNA transcripts gave rise to amplified TCR beta CDR3 regions. The HTBI primer set served for first-round RT-PCR of the TCR CDR3. TCRdb reanalysed the multiplex PCR reads using MiXCR and keeps one entry per CDR3 protein. Among a few hundred thousand distinct CDR3 sequences listed, about 15% were seen once. Germline assignment: CDR1 SGHTA and CDR2 FQGNSA. This CDR3 comprises 16 residues. With 3 bases removed from V and 0 bases from J, the gap between germline ends came to 12 bases. Study observations and caveats: Most clonotypes that expanded in the thyroid above 0.001 also showed up in blood.

Turning to this clonotype: Its antigen is not identified. This may be a read error: a much more frequent sequence differs by one nucleotide. No conserved phenylalanine or tryptophan is present at the end of the CDR3, so a read error is the likely explanation.

Graves' hyperthyroidism is called stable when ophthalmopathy does not progress within 18 months. Patients between 18 and 65 years old had hyperthyroidism, newly diagnosed and lasting under 2 months. Specimen: blood. The V and J genes are TRBV7-2 and TRBJ2-1; D remains unclear. This TCR came from a woman under 40 with Graves' hyperthyroidism. CDR3 in amino acids: CASSFGADPSYNEQFL. The CDR3 region has the DNA TGTGCCAGCAGCTTCGGCGCGGACCCCTCCTACAATGAGCAGTTCCTC.